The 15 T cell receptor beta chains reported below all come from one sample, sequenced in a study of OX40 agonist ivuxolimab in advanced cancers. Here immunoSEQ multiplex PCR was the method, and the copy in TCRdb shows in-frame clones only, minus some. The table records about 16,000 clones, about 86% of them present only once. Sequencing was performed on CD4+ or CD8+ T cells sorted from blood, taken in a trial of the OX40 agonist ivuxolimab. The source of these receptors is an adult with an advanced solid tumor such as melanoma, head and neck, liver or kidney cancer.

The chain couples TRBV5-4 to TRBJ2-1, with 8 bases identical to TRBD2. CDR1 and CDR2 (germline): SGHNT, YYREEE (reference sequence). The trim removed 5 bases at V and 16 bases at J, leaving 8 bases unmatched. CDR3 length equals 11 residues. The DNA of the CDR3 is TGTGCCAGCAGTCCGGGAGGGCCAAATTTCTTC. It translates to CASSPGGPNFF.

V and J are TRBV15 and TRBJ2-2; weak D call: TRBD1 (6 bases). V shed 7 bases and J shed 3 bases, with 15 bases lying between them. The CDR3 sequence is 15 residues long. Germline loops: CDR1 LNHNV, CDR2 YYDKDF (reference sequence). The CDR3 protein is CATTQGRLDTGELFF. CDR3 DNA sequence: TGTGCCACCACTCAGGGGCGCTTAGACACCGGGGAGCTGTTTTTT.

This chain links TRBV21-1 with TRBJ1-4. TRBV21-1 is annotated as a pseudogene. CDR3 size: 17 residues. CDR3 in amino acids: CASSPNPAGATNEKLFF. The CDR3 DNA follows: TGTGCCAGCAGCCCGAACCCGGCGGGTGCAACTAATGAAAAACTGTTTTTT.

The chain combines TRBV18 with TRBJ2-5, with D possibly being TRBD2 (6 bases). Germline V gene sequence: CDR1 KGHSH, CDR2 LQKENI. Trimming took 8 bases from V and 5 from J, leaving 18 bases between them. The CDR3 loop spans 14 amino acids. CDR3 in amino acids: CASQTIGGRETQYF. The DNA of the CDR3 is TGTGCCAGCCAGACGATTGGAGGGAGGGAGACCCAGTACTTC.

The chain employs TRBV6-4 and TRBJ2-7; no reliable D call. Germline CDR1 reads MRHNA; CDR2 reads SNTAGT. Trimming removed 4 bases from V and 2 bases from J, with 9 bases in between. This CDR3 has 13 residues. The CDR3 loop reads CASSGHLPYEQYF. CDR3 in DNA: TGTGCCAGCAGTGGGCATCTTCCCTACGAGCAGTACTTC.

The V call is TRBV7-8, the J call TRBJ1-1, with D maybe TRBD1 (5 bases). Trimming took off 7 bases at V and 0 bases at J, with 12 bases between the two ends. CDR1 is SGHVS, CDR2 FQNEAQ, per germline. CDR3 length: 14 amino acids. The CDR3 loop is CASTIDSMNTEAFF. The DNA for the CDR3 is TGTGCCAGCACCATAGACAGTATGAACACTGAAGCTTTCTTT. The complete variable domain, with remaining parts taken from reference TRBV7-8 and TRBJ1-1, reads GAGVSQSPRYKVAKRGQDVALRCDPISGHVSLFWYQQALGQGPEFLTYFQNEAQLDKSGLPSDRFFAERPEGSVSTLKIQRTQQEDSAVYLCASTIDSMNTEAFFGQGTRLTVV.

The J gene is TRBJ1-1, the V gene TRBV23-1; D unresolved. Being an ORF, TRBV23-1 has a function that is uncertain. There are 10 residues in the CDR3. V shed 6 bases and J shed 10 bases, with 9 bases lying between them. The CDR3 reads CASSPKVAFF. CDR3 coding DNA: TGCGCCAGCAGCCCCAAGGTAGCTTTCTTT.

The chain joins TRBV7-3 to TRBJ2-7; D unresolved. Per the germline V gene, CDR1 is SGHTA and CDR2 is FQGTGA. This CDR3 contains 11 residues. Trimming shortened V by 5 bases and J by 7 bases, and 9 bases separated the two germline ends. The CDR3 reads CASSRLGEQYF. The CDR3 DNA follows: TGTGCCAGCAGCCGCTTGGGGGAGCAGTACTTC.

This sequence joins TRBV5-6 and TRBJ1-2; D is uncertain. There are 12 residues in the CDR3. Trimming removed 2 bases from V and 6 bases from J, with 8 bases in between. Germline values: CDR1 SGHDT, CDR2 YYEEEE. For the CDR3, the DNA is TGTGCCAGCAGCTTCTCCTGGGATGGCTACACCTTC. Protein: CASSFSWDGYTF.

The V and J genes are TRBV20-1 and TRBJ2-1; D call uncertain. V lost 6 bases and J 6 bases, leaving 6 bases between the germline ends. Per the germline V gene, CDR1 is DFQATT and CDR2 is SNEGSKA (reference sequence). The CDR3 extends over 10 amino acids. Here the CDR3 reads CSALRNEQFF. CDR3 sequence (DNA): TGCAGTGCCCTCCGCAATGAGCAGTTCTTC.

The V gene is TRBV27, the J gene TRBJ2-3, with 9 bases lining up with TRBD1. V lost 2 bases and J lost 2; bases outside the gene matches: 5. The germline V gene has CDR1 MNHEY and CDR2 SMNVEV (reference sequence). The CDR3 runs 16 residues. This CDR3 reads CASSLLDRGDTDTQYF. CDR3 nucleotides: TGTGCCAGCAGTTTACTGGACAGGGGTGACACAGATACGCAGTATTTT.

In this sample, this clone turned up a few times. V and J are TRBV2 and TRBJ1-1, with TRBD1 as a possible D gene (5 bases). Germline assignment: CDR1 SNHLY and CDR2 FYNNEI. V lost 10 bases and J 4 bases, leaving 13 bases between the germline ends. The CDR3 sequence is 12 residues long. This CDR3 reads CATQGAGTEAFF. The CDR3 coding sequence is TGTGCCACCCAAGGGGCGGGCACTGAAGCTTTCTTT.

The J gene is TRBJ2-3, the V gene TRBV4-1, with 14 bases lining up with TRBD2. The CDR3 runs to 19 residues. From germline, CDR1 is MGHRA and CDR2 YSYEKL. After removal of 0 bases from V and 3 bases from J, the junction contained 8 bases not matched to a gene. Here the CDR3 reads CASSQDSIGLAGGTDTQYF. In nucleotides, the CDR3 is TGCGCCAGCAGCCAAGATTCGATAGGACTAGCGGGAGGAACAGATACGCAGTATTTT.

The CDR3 DNA reads TGCACCAGCAGCCCACCAACTAGCGGGGGTACCAAGGAGAGTTTCAATGAGCAGTTCTTC. Translation: CTSSPPTSGGTKESFNEQFF. The chain employs TRBV1 and TRBJ2-1; no check of the table's D call, TRBD2, against the DNA was made. TRBV1 is a recognized pseudogene. The CDR3 is made up of 20 amino acids.

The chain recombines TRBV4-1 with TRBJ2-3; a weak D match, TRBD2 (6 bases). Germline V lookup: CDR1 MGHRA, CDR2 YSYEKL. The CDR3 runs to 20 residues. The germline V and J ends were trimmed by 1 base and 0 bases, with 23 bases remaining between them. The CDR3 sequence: CASSQVGGQRGFLSTDTQYF. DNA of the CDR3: TGCGCCAGCAGCCAAGTAGGAGGGCAGAGGGGATTCCTTAGCACAGATACGCAGTATTTT.